This TCR beta chain was observed in a study of T cells after yellow fever vaccination (dated by TCRdb to the late 2010s). A note on the overall study: The SMART-Seq v4 Ultra Low Input RNA kit was used to prepare libraries from fractions with low cell numbers. Bulk PBMC replicates and cell subsets were isolated from blood drawn at multiple timepoints before and after both primary and secondary immunization. To follow T-cell clones before and after primary and booster YFV17D yellow fever vaccination, bulk TCR alpha and beta repertoires were sequenced over time. Two healthy male donors, one aged 18 to 30 and one aged 30 to 40 years, made up the cohort.

The cysteine opens and the phenylalanine closes a CDR3 of 14 amino acids. Only CDR3 DNA remains: 42 bases, in frame from the first base. According to the germline V gene (reference sequence), CDR1 reads DFQATT and CDR2 reads SNEGSKA. Between the V and J ends, shortened by 3 bases and 4 bases respectively, the junction contains 13 bases. The treatment or condition label on this specimen signifies: live attenuated yellow fever vaccine strain. PBMCs were isolated from peripheral blood using a standard Ficoll-Paque protocol. Dynabeads CD4 and CD8 positive selection kits were used to isolate CD4 and CD8 T-cell fractions. TriZol was used to extract RNA from bulk PBMCs, CD4 and CD8 fractions, and dextramer-positive and dextramer-negative fractions. Synthesis of TCR cDNA relied on 5'RACE template switching, a step that introduced a universal primer site along with unique molecular identifiers. Priming of cDNA synthesis was performed from both the TCR alpha and TCR beta constant segments. Library amplification used two PCR steps, and the second PCR step added sample barcodes and sequencing adapters. Libraries were sequenced on Illumina HiSeq 2500 (2x100 bp) or NovaSeq (2x150 bp). In the paper's pipeline: MIGEC was used to demultiplex reads and collapse the reads into UMI consensus sequences, and MiXCR was used for V(D)J alignment. Using edgeR on replicate PBMC samples, clonotypes were called vaccine-responding if FDR was below 0.01 and the log2 fold change was above 5 up to day 15. Each bulk clonotype received a CD4 or CD8 identity based on whether the sequenced CD4 or CD8 repertoire contained that clonotype at higher abundance. The public sequencing data were trimmed at Q25 with fastp and processed into clonotypes with MiXCR by TCRdb, which kept only in-frame beta chains. Here each entry gathers all rows of one CDR3 protein and keeps the most common genes and DNA. The V and J calls here are based on TCRdb, not the publication. The sample table records 110,000 or so distinct CDR3 sequences; approximately 7.1% of these occur just once. 2.7% of the sample is taken by the ten largest.

Ten or more counts support this clonotype. Its antigen is currently not known. Per-base qualities were not stored, and no clone one base away is much larger. Overall results and qualifications from the work: Because the study included only a couple of donors, the extent to which the findings can be generalized is limited. After the booster, most clones that had expanded after primary vaccination were detected again (about 97% of CD4 and about 88% of CD8), suggesting broad maintenance of memory. The secondary T-cell response was found to be weaker but faster than the primary response, with a peak reached on day 5 rather than on day 15. Because abundant contaminating clonotypes from the bulk population could be contained in FACS-sorted repertoires, computational filtering was required. A small fraction of clonotypes appeared in both the CD4 and CD8 compartments, likely as a result of convergent recombination.

The sequence derives from a man younger than 35 who received the YFV17D yellow fever vaccine. This sequence uses TRBV20-1 and TRBJ2-1; a weak D assignment points to TRBD1 (6 bases agree). The sequencing here drew on CD4+ T cells sorted from PBMCs, taken roughly 45 days after the first yellow fever vaccination. The nucleotides read TGCAGTGCTAGTCGGGACACGGGGTACAATGAGCAGTTCTTC. This encodes CSASRDTGYNEQFF.